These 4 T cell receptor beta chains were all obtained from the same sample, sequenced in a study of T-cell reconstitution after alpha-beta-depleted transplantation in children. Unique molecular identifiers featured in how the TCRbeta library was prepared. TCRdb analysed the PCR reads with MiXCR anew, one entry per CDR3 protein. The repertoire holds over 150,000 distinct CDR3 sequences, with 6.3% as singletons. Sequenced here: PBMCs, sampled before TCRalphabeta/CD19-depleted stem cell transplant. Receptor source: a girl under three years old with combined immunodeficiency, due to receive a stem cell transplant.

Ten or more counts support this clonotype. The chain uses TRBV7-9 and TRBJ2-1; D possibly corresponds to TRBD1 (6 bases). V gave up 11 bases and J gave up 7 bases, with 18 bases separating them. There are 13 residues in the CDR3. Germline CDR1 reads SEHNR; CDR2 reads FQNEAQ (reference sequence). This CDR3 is CAGSLGGGNEQFF. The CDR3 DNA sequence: TGTGCCGGGTCGCTTGGGGGCGGGAATGAGCAGTTCTTC.

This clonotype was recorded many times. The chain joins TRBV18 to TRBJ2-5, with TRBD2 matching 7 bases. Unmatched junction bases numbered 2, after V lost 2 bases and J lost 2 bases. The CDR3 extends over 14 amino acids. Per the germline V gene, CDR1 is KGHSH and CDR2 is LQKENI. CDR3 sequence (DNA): TGTGCCAGCTCACCAGGGACTACTCAAGAGACCCAGTACTTC. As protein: CASSPGTTQETQYF.

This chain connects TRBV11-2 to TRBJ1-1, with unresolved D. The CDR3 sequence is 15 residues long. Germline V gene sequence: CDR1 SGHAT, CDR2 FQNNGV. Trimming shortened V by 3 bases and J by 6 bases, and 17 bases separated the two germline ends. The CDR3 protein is CASSFHQALKAEAFF. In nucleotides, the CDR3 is TGTGCCAGCAGCTTCCACCAGGCCTTAAAGGCTGAAGCTTTCTTT. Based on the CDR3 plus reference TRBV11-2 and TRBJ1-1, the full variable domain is EAGVAQSPRYKIIEKRQSVAFWCNPISGHATLYWYQQILGQGPKLLIQFQNNGVVDDSQLPKDRFSAERLKGVDSTLKIQPAKLEDSAVYLCASSFHQALKAEAFFGQGTRLTVV.

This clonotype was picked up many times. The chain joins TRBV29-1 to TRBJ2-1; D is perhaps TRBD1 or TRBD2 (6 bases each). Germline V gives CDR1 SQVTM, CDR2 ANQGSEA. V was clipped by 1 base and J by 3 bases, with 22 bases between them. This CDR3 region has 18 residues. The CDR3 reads CSVEGSRGGGYYYNEQFF. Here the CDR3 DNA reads TGCAGCGTTGAAGGGAGCAGGGGTGGAGGGTACTACTACAATGAGCAGTTCTTC.